The clone carrying this TCR beta chain was detected only a few times. Unique molecular identifiers were used in preparing the TCRbeta library. TCRdb ran MiXCR on the PCR reads and lists one entry per CDR3 protein. The sample yields approximately 420,000 distinct CDR3 sequences, 11% seen once. The sample belongs to a study of T-cell reconstitution after alpha-beta-depleted transplantation in children. The sample was PBMCs from the stem cell graft donor, taken from the stem cell graft. The sequence came from a human donor who donated a stem cell graft to a child with acute myeloid leukemia.

The CDR3 spells CASSWDSPTDTQYF. The DNA of the CDR3 is TGTGCCAGCAGTTGGGACAGCCCCACAGATACGCAGTATTTT. V and J are TRBV27 and TRBJ2-3; 7 nucleotides agree with TRBD1. V was clipped by 4 bases and J by 2 bases; unmatched bases: 3. Germline lookup yields CDR1 MNHEY and CDR2 SMNVEV (reference sequence). CDR3 length equals 14 residues.